This T cell receptor (beta chain) was captured in a study of shared clonotypes between healthy human individuals. Trimming cost V 8 bases and J 5 bases, with 13 bases left between them. The CDR3 has 13 amino acids. Germline V CDR1 and CDR2: ENHRY, SYGVKD. This table comes from immunoSEQ multiplex PCR, and its TCRdb copy is limited to in-frame clones, with some not included. In the table there are a few million clones, about 94% of which are singletons. The gene calls are TRBV10-3 and TRBJ2-1, with D unclear. The material sequenced was naive CD4+ T cells sorted from blood. Regarding subset: CD45RA+ positively selected. The receptor was isolated from a man aged 18 to 29 in good health. The chain's CDR3 is CAIGKQQDNEQFF. DNA of the CDR3: TGTGCCATCGGCAAGCAACAAGACAATGAGCAGTTCTTC.